These T cell receptor beta chains were read from a single sample in a study of T cells in Graves' hyperthyroidism and ophthalmopathy. TCRdb re-analysed the multiplex PCR reads in MiXCR, keeping a single row per CDR3 protein. The sample lists a few hundred thousand distinct CDR3 sequences; about 14% were seen once. The sequenced material came from blood. These receptors were obtained from a woman between 25 and 40 years old with Graves' ophthalmopathy. CDR3s include the opening cysteine and the closing phenylalanine or tryptophan. A D gene is named only where the DNA matches it firmly. Clone size, where shown, is once, few, many, or a class for clones that have expanded.

TRBJ1-3	TRBV18	many	-	TGTGCCAGCTCACCCGACAGGTCTGAAAACACCATATATTTT	CASSPDRSENTIYF
TRBJ2-3	TRBV6-4	few	-	TGTGCCAGCAGTGACTCAGGGAACACAGATACGCAGTATTTT	CASSDSGNTDTQYF
TRBJ2-7	TRBV20-1	few	-	TGCAGTGCTAGGAGGAGCGCGGACTTGACCTACGAGCAGTACTTC	CSARRSADLTYEQYF
TRBJ2-3	TRBV11-2	many	-	TGTGCCAGCAGCTTAGGGGCCCCGAGCACAGATACGCAGTATTTT	CASSLGAPSTDTQYF
TRBJ1-5	TRBV19	few	TRBD1	TGTGCCAGTATGGATCTGGGACAGGGGGCCATTCAGCCCCAGCATTTT	CASMDLGQGAIQPQHF
TRBJ2-7	TRBV12-3/TRBV12-4	many	TRBD1	TGTGCCACCGGAACTCCGGGACAGGGGGCCCACGAGCAGTACTTC	CATGTPGQGAHEQYF
TRBJ1-1	TRBV20-1	many	TRBD1	TGCAGTGCTAGAGACGGACAGGGGGTGAACACTGAAGCTTTCTTT	CSARDGQGVNTEAFF
TRBJ1-4	TRBV4-1	-	TRBD1	TGCGCCAGCAGCCAAAAAGACAGGGGAGGGAATGAAAAACTGTTTTTT	CASSQKDRGGNEKLFF
TRBJ1-6	TRBV30	many	-	TGTGCCTGGATCCCCCGGGACCGCCGAGGTTCACCCCTCCACTTT	CAWIPRDRRGSPLHF
TRBJ1-1	TRBV19	-	TRBD1	TGTGCCAGTAGTGTTACTACGGGACAGGGTACTGAAGCTTTCTTT	CASSVTTGQGTEAFF
TRBJ1-1	TRBV11-3	many	-	TGTGCCAGCAGCTTCGGGACATCGAACACTGAAGCTTTCTTT	CASSFGTSNTEAFF
TRBJ1-3	TRBV5-1	few	-	TGCGCCAGCAGTTTTGACGGAAACTCTGGAAACACCATATATTTT	CASSFDGNSGNTIYF
TRBJ2-1	TRBV27	many	TRBD1	TGTGCCAGCAGTTTCCTGGACAGGGTTGTGTTTCGTGAGCAGTTCTTC	CASSFLDRVVFREQFF
TRBJ2-5	TRBV28	few	-	TGTGCCAGCAGGGTCTCTGAAGAGACCCAGTACTTC	CASRVSEETQYF
TRBJ2-7	TRBV18	many	-	TGTGCCAGCTCACCACATGATCCTATCCCTGAACAGTACTTC	CASSPHDPIPEQYF
TRBJ2-3	TRBV2	-	TRBD2	TGTGCCAGCAGAGAAAGTAGCGGGGGCCCGAGAGATACGCAGTATTTT	CASRESSGGPRDTQYF
TRBJ1-1	TRBV19	-	-	TGTGCCAGTAGTAGGCAGGCGGACACTGAAGCTTTCTTT	CASSRQADTEAFF
TRBJ2-1	TRBV7-3	many	-	TGTGCCAGCAGCTTCAGGCAGGGGCACTACAATGAGCAGTTCTTC	CASSFRQGHYNEQFF
TRBJ2-7	TRBV28	many	TRBD2	TGTGCCAGCAGTTTAGGCAGGCGGGAGACCAACGACTACGAGCAGTACTTC	CASSLGRRETNDYEQYF
TRBJ1-6	TRBV7-9	-	-	TGTGCCAGCAGCTTAACGGGGGGCGGTTCACCCCTCCACTTT	CASSLTGGGSPLHF
TRBJ2-1	TRBV19	-	TRBD1	TGTGCCAGTAGTACGGGACAGGGAGCCTACAATGAGCAGTTCTTC	CASSTGQGAYNEQFF